These T cell receptor beta chains were read from a single sample in a study of blood T cell repertoires in COVID-19. Clones were sequenced by immunoSEQ multiplex PCR, and TCRdb holds only the in-frame ones, with some missing. The sample holds approximately 200,000 clones; approximately 91% are singletons and the top ten take less than 3.5%. Sequencing was performed on peripheral blood. Receptor source: a woman aged 55-75 years with acute or convalescent COVID-19. The CDR3 runs from the conserved cysteine through the conserved F or W. The D gene is left open where the match is weak. Rows give clone size only sometimes, using once, few, many, or a class for an expanded clone.

- TRBJ2-2 TRBV7-3 few 15 CASSSRVKNTGELFF TGTGCCAGCAGCTCCCGGGTAAAGAACACCGGGGAGCTGTTTTTT
- TRBJ1-4 TRBV28 - 13 CAGGGGAREKLFF TGTGCCGGCGGCGGGGGGGCACGCGAAAAACTGTTTTTT
- TRBJ2-5 TRBV6-1 - 14 CASSEDRVIETQYF TGTGCCAGCAGTGAAGACAGGGTGATTGAGACCCAGTACTTC
- TRBJ1-2 TRBV27 - 14 CASSRWGQDYGYTF TGTGCCAGCTCGAGGTGGGGGCAGGACTATGGCTACACCTTC
- TRBJ1-3 TRBV6-7 - 15 CASSYSPAFGNTIYF TGTGCCAGCAGTTACTCTCCCGCGTTCGGAAACACCATATATTTT
- TRBJ1-3 TRBV6-5 - 16 CASSYSAASSGNTIYF TGTGCCAGCAGTTACTCGGCGGCGAGCTCTGGAAACACCATATATTTT
TRBD2 TRBJ2-3 TRBV4-3 - 16 CASSQATSGAADTQYF TGCGCCAGCAGCCAAGCAACTAGCGGAGCTGCAGATACGCAGTATTTT
- TRBJ1-2 TRBV24-1 - 12 CATSDSGFGYTF TGTGCCACCAGTGATTCAGGGTTTGGCTACACCTTC
TRBD1 TRBJ1-1 TRBV7-8 - 13 CASSLTGADEAFF TGTGCCAGCAGCTTAACAGGGGCCGACGAAGCTTTCTTT
TRBD2 TRBJ2-3 TRBV30 - 16 CAWSSGREWSTDTQYF TGTGCCTGGAGCTCCGGGCGGGAGTGGAGCACAGATACGCAGTATTTT
TRBD1 TRBJ1-2 TRBV7-2 - 14 CASSSRQGLRGYTF TGTGCCAGCAGCTCCCGACAGGGTTTGAGGGGCTACACCTTC
TRBD1 TRBJ2-5 TRBV19 - 13 CASSQGARKTQYF TGTGCCAGTAGTCAGGGGGCTCGGAAGACCCAGTACTTC
TRBD1 TRBJ2-7 TRBV5-4 - 13 CASSSGQSYEQYF TGTGCCAGCAGCTCGGGACAGTCCTACGAGCAGTACTTC
- TRBJ2-1 TRBV10-3 - 15 CAISSGHKINNEQFF TGTGCCATCAGCTCCGGACACAAGATCAACAATGAGCAGTTCTTC
TRBD1 TRBJ2-1 TRBV5-1 - 17 CASSSSRTGEGGNEQFF TGCGCCAGCAGCTCCAGTCGGACAGGGGAGGGTGGCAATGAGCAGTTCTTC
TRBD1 TRBJ2-2 TRBV19 - 15 CASSILPGGDGELFF TGTGCCAGTAGTATCCTACCAGGGGGAGATGGGGAGCTGTTTTTT
- TRBJ1-1 TRBV3-1/TRBV3-2 few 13 CASSPLVNTEAFF TGTGCCAGCAGCCCTTTAGTGAACACTGAAGCTTTCTTT
TRBD1 TRBJ2-7 TRBV18 - 15 CASSPPIGQGAEQYF TGTGCCAGCTCACCCCCAATAGGACAGGGAGCCGAGCAGTACTTC
- TRBJ1-2 TRBV30 - 13 CAWRPRGYYGYTF TGTGCCTGGAGACCCCGGGGTTACTATGGCTACACCTTC
TRBD1 TRBJ1-5 TRBV28 - 15 CASSWDRDSNQPQHF TGTGCCAGCAGTTGGGACAGAGATAGCAATCAGCCCCAGCATTTT
- TRBJ2-7 TRBV12-2 few 14 CASRLAGLPYEQYF TGTGCAAGTCGCTTAGCGGGACTACCCTACGAGCAGTACTTC
TRBD2 TRBJ2-1 TRBV9 - 16 CASSVVTSGGYNEQFF TGTGCCAGCAGCGTAGTTACTAGCGGGGGCTACAATGAGCAGTTCTTC
TRBD1 TRBJ1-5 TRBV6-5 - 15 CASSPGQEGNQPQHF TGTGCCAGCAGCCCGGGACAGGAGGGCAATCAGCCCCAGCATTTT
- TRBJ1-2 TRBV19 - 17 CASSIDLQAGSNYGYTF TGTGCCAGTAGTATAGATTTGCAGGCAGGGTCGAACTATGGCTACACCTTC
- TRBJ1-3 TRBV9 - 14 CASSEAPSGNTIYF TGTGCCAGCAGCGAAGCCCCCTCTGGAAACACCATATATTTT
- TRBJ2-3 TRBV6-5 - 15 CASSYSGASTDTQYF TGTGCCAGCAGTTACTCTGGGGCGAGCACAGATACGCAGTATTTT
- TRBJ1-2 TRBV5-1 - 14 CASMAAGPNYGYTF TGCGCCAGCATGGCAGCAGGGCCTAACTATGGCTACACCTTC
- TRBJ1-5 TRBV5-1 - 15 CASSLEQGGNQPQHF TGCGCCAGCAGCTTGGAACAGGGTGGGAATCAGCCCCAGCATTTT
TRBD2 TRBJ2-2 TRBV6-4 once 14 CAGPKRELTGELFF TGTGCCGGGCCAAAGCGGGAGCTCACCGGGGAGCTGTTTTTT
TRBD1 TRBJ2-3 TRBV6-1 - 15 CASSEWTGFTDTQYF TGTGCCAGCAGTGAGTGGACAGGGTTCACAGATACGCAGTATTTT
TRBD1 TRBJ2-1 TRBV9 - 15 CASSVQGETYNEQFF TGTGCCAGCAGCGTACAGGGGGAAACCTACAATGAGCAGTTCTTC
- TRBJ1-4 TRBV5-5 - 14 CASSAGPGTEKLFF TGTGCCAGCAGCGCGGGGCCGGGGACTGAAAAACTGTTTTTT
TRBD2 TRBJ2-3 TRBV2 - 16 CASGRSSGSNTDTQYF TGTGCCAGCGGGCGGAGTAGCGGGAGCAACACAGATACGCAGTATTTT
TRBD2 TRBJ2-5 TRBV7-7 - 17 CASSLNPTSGGVETQYF TGTGCTAGCAGCTTAAACCCGACTAGCGGGGGGGTTGAGACCCAGTACTTC
- TRBJ2-4 TRBV27 - 13 CASSRKVPDIQYF TGTGCCAGCAGCCGCAAAGTCCCGGACATTCAGTACTTC
TRBD1 TRBJ1-1 TRBV18 - 15 CASSQLTGGNTEAFF TGTGCCAGCTCACAGTTGACAGGGGGAAACACTGAAGCTTTCTTT
TRBD2 TRBJ2-5 TRBV3-1/TRBV3-2 - 15 CASSNSGGALLPQYF TGTGCCAGCTCTAACAGCGGGGGGGCCCTACTACCCCAGTACTTC
- TRBJ2-7 TRBV10-1 - 12 CARWADPYEQYF TGCGCCAGGTGGGCAGATCCCTACGAGCAGTACTTC
- TRBJ1-6 TRBV6-5 - 14 CASSYEGLNSPLHF TGTGCCAGCAGTTACGAGGGTTTGAATTCACCCCTCCACTTT
- TRBJ1-3 TRBV5-6 - 15 CASSAAAPSGNTIYF TGTGCCAGCAGCGCGGCGGCCCCCTCTGGAAACACCATATATTTT
TRBD1 TRBJ1-4 TRBV9 - 15 CASSARDRGFEKLFF TGTGCCAGCAGCGCGAGGGACAGGGGTTTTGAAAAACTGTTTTTT
- TRBJ1-1 TRBV28 - 13 CASSLLGPTEAFF TGTGCCAGCAGTTTATTGGGGCCCACTGAAGCTTTCTTT
TRBD2 TRBJ2-2 TRBV6-2/TRBV6-3 - 14 CASSYPGGSPKLFF TGTGCCAGCAGTTACCCGGGGGGTTCCCCCAAGCTGTTTTTT
TRBD1 TRBJ1-1 TRBV28 few 17 CASRASGQGVGVPEAFF TGTGCCAGCCGTGCGTCTGGACAGGGGGTGGGAGTTCCTGAAGCTTTCTTT
TRBD1 TRBJ2-7 TRBV2 - 14 CASSEQGESYEQYF TGTGCCAGCAGTGAACAGGGGGAGTCCTACGAGCAGTACTTC
- TRBJ2-3 TRBV5-1 - 13 CASSSLLEDTQYF TGCGCCAGCAGCTCACTTCTAGAGGATACGCAGTATTTT
- TRBJ2-3 TRBV9 - 14 CASSGQNHPDTQYF TGTGCCAGCAGCGGTCAAAATCATCCAGATACGCAGTATTTT
- TRBJ1-5 TRBV19 - 18 CASSIGDSSTHSNQPQHF TGTGCCAGTAGTATAGGCGACAGTTCGACTCATAGCAATCAGCCCCAGCATTTT
TRBD1 TRBJ1-2 TRBV28 once 15 CASSLWQGANYGYTF TGTGCCAGCAGTTTATGGCAGGGGGCTAACTATGGCTACACCTTC